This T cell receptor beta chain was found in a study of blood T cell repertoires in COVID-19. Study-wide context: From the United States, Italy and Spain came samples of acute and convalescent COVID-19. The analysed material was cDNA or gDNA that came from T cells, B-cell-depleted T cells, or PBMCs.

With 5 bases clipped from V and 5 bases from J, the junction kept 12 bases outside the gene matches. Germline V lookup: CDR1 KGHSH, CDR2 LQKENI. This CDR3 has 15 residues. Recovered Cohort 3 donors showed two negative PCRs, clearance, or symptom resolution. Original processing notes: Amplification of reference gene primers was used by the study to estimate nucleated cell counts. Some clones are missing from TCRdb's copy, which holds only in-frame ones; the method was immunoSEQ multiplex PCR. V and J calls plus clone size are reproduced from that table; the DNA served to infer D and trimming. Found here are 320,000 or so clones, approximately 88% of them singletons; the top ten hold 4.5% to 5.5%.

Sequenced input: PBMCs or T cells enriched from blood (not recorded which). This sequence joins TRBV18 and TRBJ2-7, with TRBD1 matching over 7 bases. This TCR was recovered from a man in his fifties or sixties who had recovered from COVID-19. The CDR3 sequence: CASSKVTGKSNEQYF. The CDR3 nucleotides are TGTGCCAGCTCAAAGGTGACAGGGAAGTCCAACGAGCAGTACTTC.